These 28 T cell receptor beta chains came from one sample sequenced in a study of beta chain features in type 1 diabetes. Investigators reverse transcribed all isolated RNA, so they sequenced expressed TCRB transcripts. Repertoires were generated with immunoSEQ multiplex PCR, while TCRdb's copy carries only in-frame clones and drops some. The table has fewer than 250,000 clones, 9.6% seen once. The material sequenced was naive CD4+ T cells from blood. These receptors all come from a woman aged 18-30 years in good health.

Many counts were recorded for this clone. The genes are TRBV4-2 and TRBJ2-5; D perhaps matches TRBD1 (6 bases). CDR3 length: 15 amino acids. The germline CDR1 and CDR2 sequences are LGHNA and YNFKEQ. The V end was cut by 2 bases, the J end by 1 base, with 11 bases between. The CDR3 region is CASSQNPTGQETQYF. CDR3 nucleotides: TGTGCCAGCAGCCAAAACCCGACAGGCCAAGAGACCCAGTACTTC.

This clone was detected only a few times. The chain combines TRBV5-1 with TRBJ2-1, with 10 positions matching TRBD2. Looked up from germline, CDR1 is SGHRS and CDR2 is YFSETQ. This CDR3 region has 18 residues. Trimming took 0 bases from V and 0 from J; bases not matched to a gene: 6. The CDR3, as DNA: TGCGCCAGCAGCTTGGGGGGACTAGCGAGAGGCTCCTACAATGAGCAGTTCTTC. Encoded protein: CASSLGGLARGSYNEQFF.

This clone was counted between two and nine times. The CDR3 here is CASSHSTVYGGYNEQFF. Written as DNA, the CDR3 is TGTGCCAGCTCACATTCGACGGTGTACGGGGGATACAATGAGCAGTTCTTC. The chain employs TRBV18 and TRBJ2-1; D might be TRBD2 (6 bases). Looked up from germline, CDR1 is KGHSH and CDR2 is LQKENI. The CDR3 totals 17 residues. V lost 4 bases and J lost 4, with 20 bases in between.

J is TRBJ1-1 and V is TRBV28; D is unclear. CDR3 length: 20 residues. Trimming removed 5 bases from V and 5 bases from J, with 33 bases in between. Germline CDR1 and CDR2: MDHEN and SYDVKM. The CDR3 sequence is CASSPLVSSLHFRRVTEAFF. Written as DNA, the CDR3 is TGTGCCAGCAGTCCCCTGGTGAGCAGTCTTCATTTTCGGCGGGTAACTGAAGCTTTCTTT.

The chain joins TRBV13 to TRBJ2-5, with TRBD2 matching over 10 bases. The V and J ends lost 6 bases and 0 bases, in that order; junction bases with no gene match: 7. The germline gives CDR1 PRHDT, CDR2 FYEKMQ (reference sequence). The CDR3 is 16 residues long. The CDR3 DNA reads TGTGCCAGCAGTCGCAGCGGGGGGGCGAACCAAGAGACCCAGTACTTC. Protein: CASSRSGGANQETQYF.

This rearrangement joins TRBV4-1 to TRBJ1-1, with a tentative D call TRBD1 (5 bases). The V and J ends lost 7 bases and 2 bases respectively, with 14 bases between them. The germline gives CDR1 MGHRA, CDR2 YSYEKL. The length of the CDR3 is 14 residues. The CDR3 region is CASTMNQGNTEAFF. CDR3 nucleotide sequence: TGCGCCAGCACTATGAATCAGGGAAACACTGAAGCTTTCTTT.

Here the CDR3 DNA reads TGTGCCACTCGACAGGGGGCTTACATTCAGTACTTC. Translated: CATRQGAYIQYF. The V call is TRBV28, the J call TRBJ2-4; TRBD1 aligns across 10 bases. V lost 10 bases to trimming and J lost 8 bases; unmatched junction nucleotides: 5. The CDR3 is 12 residues long. CDR1 and CDR2 from the germline V gene are MDHEN and SYDVKM.

The V call is TRBV25-1, the J call TRBJ1-1, with 7 positions matching TRBD1. Germline V gene sequence: CDR1 MGHDK, CDR2 SYGVNS. The CDR3 length is 17 residues. The ends lost 3 bases at V and 5 bases at J; junction bases unmatched: 15. The CDR3 here is CASSDGGAGGQRTEAFF. The CDR3 region has the DNA TGTGCCAGCAGTGATGGCGGGGCAGGGGGACAGAGAACTGAAGCTTTCTTT.

V gene TRBV4-2 combines with J gene TRBJ1-5; possible D gene TRBD1, 5 bases. The V gene's germline CDR1 is LGHNA and CDR2 YNFKEQ. The CDR3 extends over 15 amino acids. V was pared by 1 base and J by 6 bases, with 13 bases between. As DNA, the CDR3 is TGTGCCAGCAGCCAAGGACAGCCGGGAGCTCAGCCCCAGCATTTT. It is translated as CASSQGQPGAQPQHF.

The chain carries TRBV30 and TRBJ1-1, with 7 bases fitting TRBD1. CDR1 and CDR2 from the germline V gene are GTSNPN and SVGIG (reference sequence). V lost 4 bases and J lost 0; bases outside the gene matches: 17. This CDR3 has 18 residues. The CDR3 loop is CAWTKNTGDRRLNTEAFF. CDR3 coding DNA: TGTGCCTGGACAAAAAATACAGGGGACCGCCGCCTGAACACTGAAGCTTTCTTT. Full variable domain (remainder filled in from reference TRBV30 and TRBJ1-1): SQTIHQWPATLVQPVGSPLSLECTVEGTSNPNLYWYRQAAGRGLQLLFYSVGIGQISSEVPQNLSASRPQDRQFILSSKKLLLSDSGFYLCAWTKNTGDRRLNTEAFFGQGTRLTVV.

This sequence joins TRBV9 and TRBJ1-5; D uncertain. V lost 4 bases and J lost 7, with 12 bases in between. Germline lookup yields CDR1 SGDLS and CDR2 YYNGEE. CDR3 length: 13 residues. CDR3 coding DNA: TGTGCCAGCAGCCTATACGAGAGGCAGCCCCAGCATTTT. Its protein product is CASSLYERQPQHF. The whole variable domain, remainder taken from reference TRBV9 and TRBJ1-5, is DSGVTQTPKHLITATGQRVTLRCSPRSGDLSVYWYQQSLDQGLQFLIQYYNGEERAKGNILERFSAQQFPDLHSELNLSSLELGDSALYFCASSLYERQPQHFGDGTRLSIL.

This clone was observed a handful of times. J is TRBJ1-2 and V is TRBV12-5; unclear D gene. The length of the CDR3 is 11 residues. Germline-derived CDR1 and CDR2 are LGHNT and FRNRAP. V gave up 2 bases and J gave up 12 bases, with 10 bases separating them. The CDR3 region is CASGLYSPHTF. The DNA for the CDR3 is TGTGCTAGTGGTTTGTACTCCCCCCACACCTTC. The variable domain in full, with the rest retrieved from reference TRBV12-5 and TRBJ1-2, is DARVTQTPRHKVTEMGQEVTMRCQPILGHNTVFWYRQTMMQGLELLAYFRNRAPLDDSGMPKDRFSAEMPDATLATLKIQPSEPRDSAVYFCASGLYSPHTFGSGTRLTVV.

The chain links TRBV30 to TRBJ1-2; TRBD1 aligns across 9 bases. The CDR3 contains 14 residues. The V gene's germline CDR1 is GTSNPN and CDR2 SVGIG (reference sequence). The junction had 4 bases not matched to a gene; V was cut back by 1 base and J by 4 bases. CDR3 in DNA: TGTGCCTGGAGTGCGACAGGGGGAGGCTATGGCTACACCTTC. This encodes CAWSATGGGYGYTF.

This clone has just a few counts. V and J are TRBV7-2 and TRBJ2-7; D ambiguous. Germline CDR1 SGHTA, CDR2 FQGNSA. CDR3 size: 13 residues. V lost 3 bases and J lost 1, with 7 bases in between. This chain's CDR3 is CASSFQDSYEQYF. DNA for the CDR3: TGTGCCAGCAGCTTTCAGGATTCCTACGAGCAGTACTTC.

The chain carries TRBV18 and TRBJ2-3; 7 bases are shared with TRBD1. V shed 3 bases, J shed 0 bases, and the junction held 3 bases outside the gene matches. The CDR3 spans 15 residues. Germline V gives CDR1 KGHSH, CDR2 LQKENI. CDR3 protein: CASSPTGPSTDTQYF. As DNA, the CDR3 is TGTGCCAGCTCACCGACAGGGCCTAGCACAGATACGCAGTATTTT. The full variable domain, rest sourced from reference TRBV18 and TRBJ2-3, is NAGVMQNPRHLVRRRGQEARLRCSPMKGHSHVYWYRQLPEEGLKFMVYLQKENIIDESGMPKERFSAEFPKEGPSILRIQQVVRGDSAAYFCASSPTGPSTDTQYFGPGTRLTVL.

The chain recombines TRBV19 with TRBJ2-1; the D gene is possibly TRBD2 (6 bases). Germline V CDR1 and CDR2: LNHDA, SQIVND (reference sequence). V lost 3 bases and J 0 bases, leaving 15 bases between the germline ends. The CDR3 runs 17 residues. DNA of the CDR3: TGTGCCAGTAGTATGGGTACTAGCCCGAGCTCCTACAATGAGCAGTTCTTC. This sequence encodes CASSMGTSPSSYNEQFF.

This clone was counted only a few times. V usage is TRBV30 and J usage is TRBJ2-7; 10 bases fit TRBD2. This CDR3 contains 12 residues. V gave up 5 bases and J gave up 4 bases; unmatched junction bases: 2. Germline lookup yields CDR1 GTSNPN and CDR2 SVGIG (reference sequence). DNA of the CDR3: TGTGCCTGGGGAGCGGGAGGGTACGAGCAGTACTTC. Protein sequence: CAWGAGGYEQYF.

The chain has TRBV29-1 and TRBJ1-1; D perhaps matches TRBD1 (6 bases). The CDR3 has 14 amino acids. V lost 6 bases, J lost 0 bases, and 14 bases lay in between. Germline values: CDR1 SQVTM, CDR2 ANQGSEA. The CDR3 reads CSVHPSGVNTEAFF. The CDR3 coding sequence is TGCAGCGTCCACCCCTCAGGGGTGAACACTGAAGCTTTCTTT. Using reference TRBV29-1 and TRBJ1-1 for the parts outside the CDR3, the full variable domain is SAVISQKPSRDICQRGTSLTIQCQVDSQVTMMFWYRQQPGQSLTLIATANQGSEATYESGFVIDKFPISRPNLTFSTLTVSNMSPEDSSIYLCSVHPSGVNTEAFFGQGTRLTVV.

The sample holds a few counts of this clone. The rearrangement links TRBV30 to TRBJ1-2, with a tentative D call TRBD1 (6 bases). The ends were cut back, 0 bases at V and 7 bases at J, with 12 bases in the middle. CDR3 length: 13 residues. CDR1 is GTSNPN, CDR2 SVGIG, per germline (reference sequence). This CDR3 reads CAWSVPAGAGYTF. The CDR3 region has the DNA TGTGCCTGGAGTGTACCCGCAGGGGCTGGCTACACCTTC.

This clone occurred a few times. The chain uses TRBV7-3 and TRBJ1-1; D remains unclear. V shed 0 bases and J shed 2 bases, with 7 bases lying between them. CDR1 and CDR2 from the germline V gene are SGHTA and FQGTGA. The CDR3 loop spans 14 amino acids. The DNA of the CDR3 is TGTGCCAGCAGCTTAACCCGGGGTAACACTGAAGCTTTCTTT. Its translation is CASSLTRGNTEAFF.

This clone has just a few counts. CDR3 protein: CASSQGTSVLYEQYF. The CDR3 coding sequence is TGCGCCAGCAGCCAGGGGACTAGCGTACTCTACGAGCAGTACTTC. The chain employs TRBV4-1 and TRBJ2-7, with 10 bases lining up with TRBD2. V shed 3 bases and J 3 bases; nucleotides not matched to a gene: 5. Germline V gives CDR1 MGHRA, CDR2 YSYEKL. This CDR3 contains 15 residues.

The rearrangement links TRBV18 to TRBJ1-2; 8 nucleotides match TRBD1. The V gene end was trimmed by 5 bases and the J gene end by 7 bases; junction bases not matched to a gene: 9. The CDR3 length is 14 residues. Germline CDR1 is KGHSH and CDR2 is LQKENI. CDR3 coding DNA: TGTGCCAGCTCATCAGGCGGCAGGGGGCTTGGCTACACCTTC. Its protein product is CASSSGGRGLGYTF.

V gene TRBV28 combines with J gene TRBJ1-5, with TRBD1 as a possible D gene (6 bases). This CDR3 has 15 residues. V lost 6 bases, J lost 0 bases, and 12 bases lay in between. CDR1 is MDHEN and CDR2 is SYDVKM in the germline V gene. The chain's CDR3 is CASSRRGSSNQPQHF. DNA of the CDR3: TGTGCCAGCAGCCGCAGGGGCTCTAGCAATCAGCCCCAGCATTTT.

The V call is TRBV28, the J call TRBJ2-7; 12 positions match TRBD2. CDR3 length: 16 amino acids. Germline V gene lookup returns CDR1 MDHEN and CDR2 SYDVKM. The V segment lost 4 bases and the J segment 7 bases; nucleotides outside the gene matches: 11. CDR3 amino acids: CASSSAASGRVHEQYF. The CDR3 DNA sequence: TGTGCCAGCAGTTCCGCCGCTAGCGGGAGGGTTCATGAGCAGTACTTC.

This clone was observed a few times. V gene TRBV19 combines with J gene TRBJ2-3; 10 bases match TRBD1. Losses at the gene ends were 6 bases for V and 5 bases for J; bases not matched to a gene: 5. CDR1 is LNHDA and CDR2 is SQIVND in the germline V gene (reference sequence). CDR3 length equals 14 residues. The chain's CDR3 is CASRGTGDGDTQYF. The DNA of the CDR3 is TGTGCCAGTAGGGGGACAGGGGACGGAGATACGCAGTATTTT.

This chain connects TRBV5-4 to TRBJ2-1; 10 bases align to TRBD2. The CDR3 totals 17 residues. After removal of 0 bases from V and 1 base from J, the junction contained 4 bases not matched to a gene. Germline V CDR1 and CDR2: SGHNT, YYREEE (reference sequence). CDR3 residues: CASSLGASGSSYNEQFF. The CDR3 bases are TGTGCCAGCAGCTTGGGGGCTAGCGGGAGTTCCTACAATGAGCAGTTCTTC.

There are many counts of this clone. The chain couples TRBV28 to TRBJ2-1; 7 bases fit TRBD2. Germline V gene sequence: CDR1 MDHEN, CDR2 SYDVKM. V was pared by 3 bases and J by 8 bases, with 13 bases of the junction left unmatched. The length of the CDR3 is 16 residues. CDR3 protein: CASSFAGLVSRDEQFF. CDR3 coding DNA: TGTGCCAGCAGTTTCGCAGGACTAGTGTCTAGGGATGAGCAGTTCTTC.

CDR3 nucleotides: TGTGCCAGCAGCTTATCCGGGACAATAAAATTTGAAGCTTTCTTT. This gives the protein CASSLSGTIKFEAFF. The chain uses TRBV7-2 and TRBJ1-1; D might be TRBD1 (6 bases). Per germline, CDR1 SGHTA and CDR2 FQGNSA. The V and J ends lost 2 bases and 7 bases respectively, with 17 bases between them. This CDR3 is built from 15 residues.